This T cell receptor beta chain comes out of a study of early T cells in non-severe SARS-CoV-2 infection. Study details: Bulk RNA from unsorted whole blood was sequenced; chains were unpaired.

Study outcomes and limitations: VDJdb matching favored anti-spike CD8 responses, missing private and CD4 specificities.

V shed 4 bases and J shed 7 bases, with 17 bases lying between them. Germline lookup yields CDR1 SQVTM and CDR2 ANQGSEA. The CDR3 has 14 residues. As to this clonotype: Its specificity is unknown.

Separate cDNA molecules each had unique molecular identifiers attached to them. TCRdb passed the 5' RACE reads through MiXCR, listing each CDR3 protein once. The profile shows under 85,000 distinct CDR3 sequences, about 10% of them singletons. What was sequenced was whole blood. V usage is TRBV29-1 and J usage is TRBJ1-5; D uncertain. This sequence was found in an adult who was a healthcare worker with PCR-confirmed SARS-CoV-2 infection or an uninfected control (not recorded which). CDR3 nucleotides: TGCAGCGTTGCCGAGGCCCTCGCAGACCAGCCCCAGCATTTT. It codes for CSVAEALADQPQHF.